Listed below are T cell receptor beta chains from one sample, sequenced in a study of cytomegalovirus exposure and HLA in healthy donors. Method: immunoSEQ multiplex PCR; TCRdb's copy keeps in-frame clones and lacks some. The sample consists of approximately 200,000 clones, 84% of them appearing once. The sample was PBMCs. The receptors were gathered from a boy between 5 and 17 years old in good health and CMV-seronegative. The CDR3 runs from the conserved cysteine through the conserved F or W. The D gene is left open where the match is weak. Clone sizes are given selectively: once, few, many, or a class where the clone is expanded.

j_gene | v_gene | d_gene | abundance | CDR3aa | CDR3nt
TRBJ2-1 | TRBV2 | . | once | CASRDRLVSYNEQFF | TGTGCCAGCAGGGACCGACTAGTTTCCTACAATGAGCAGTTCTTC
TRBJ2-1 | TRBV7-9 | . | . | CASSFQAELPNNEQFF | TGTGCCAGCAGCTTTCAAGCGGAGCTACCCAACAATGAGCAGTTCTTC
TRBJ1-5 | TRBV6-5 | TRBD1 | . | CASRDRGGQPQHF | TGTGCCAGCAGAGACAGGGGAGGTCAGCCCCAGCATTTT
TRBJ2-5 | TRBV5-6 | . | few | CASSLRRLGGETQYF | TGTGCCAGCAGCTTGCGGCGGTTGGGGGGAGAGACCCAGTACTTC
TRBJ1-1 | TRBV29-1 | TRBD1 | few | CSVGTDRRPFF | TGCAGCGTTGGCACGGACAGGCGGCCTTTCTTT
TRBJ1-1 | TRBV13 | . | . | CASAPGGARGTEAFF | TGTGCCAGCGCACCGGGGGGGGCCCGTGGCACTGAAGCTTTCTTT
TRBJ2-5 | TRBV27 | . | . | CASSPRAARTQYF | TGTGCCAGCAGTCCTCGAGCGGCGCGGACCCAGTACTTC
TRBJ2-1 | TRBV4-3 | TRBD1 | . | CASSHAWDSPYNEQFF | TGCGCCAGCAGCCATGCATGGGACAGCCCTTACAATGAGCAGTTCTTC
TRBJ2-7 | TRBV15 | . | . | CATGQGTYEQYF | TGTGCCACCGGGCAGGGAACCTACGAGCAGTACTTC
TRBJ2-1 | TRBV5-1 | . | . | CASSFGSEQFF | TGCGCCAGCAGCTTCGGGAGCGAACAGTTCTTC
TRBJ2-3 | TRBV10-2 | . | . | CASSQNPSSTDTQYF | TGCGCCAGCTCACAGAACCCCTCTAGCACAGATACGCAGTATTTT
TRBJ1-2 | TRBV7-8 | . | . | CASSLVGGFYGYTF | TGTGCCAGCAGCTTAGTAGGCGGGTTCTATGGCTACACCTTC
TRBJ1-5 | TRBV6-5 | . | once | CASSSESRGNQPQHF | TGTGCCAGCAGCTCCGAGAGTCGGGGCAATCAGCCCCAGCATTTT
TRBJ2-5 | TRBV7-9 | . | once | CASSHRGQETQYF | TGTGCCAGCAGCCACCGGGGCCAAGAGACCCAGTACTTC
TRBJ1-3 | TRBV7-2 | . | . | CASSAWGGGNSGNTIYF | TGTGCCAGCAGCGCTTGGGGAGGGGGTAACAGTGGAAACACCATATATTTT
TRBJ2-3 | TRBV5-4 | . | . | CASSSDLGLADADTQYF | TGTGCCAGCAGCTCGGACCTGGGTTTAGCGGACGCAGATACGCAGTATTTT
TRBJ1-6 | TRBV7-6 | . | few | CASSLEDTKSSYNSPLHF | TGTGCCAGCAGCTTAGAGGACACTAAGAGCTCCTATAATTCACCCCTCCACTTT
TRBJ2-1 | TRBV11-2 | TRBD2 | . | CASSLVSGSGDEQFF | TGTGCCAGCAGCTTAGTAAGCGGGAGTGGGGATGAGCAGTTCTTC
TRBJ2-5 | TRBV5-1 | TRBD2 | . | CASRGPAGGGEQYF | TGCGCCAGCAGGGGTCCGGCGGGAGGGGGAGAGCAGTACTTC
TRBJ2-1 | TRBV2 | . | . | CASSEGGNEQFF | TGTGCCAGCAGTGAAGGAGGGAATGAGCAGTTCTTC
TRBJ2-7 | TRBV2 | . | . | CASSDGGTAGGEQYF | TGTGCCAGCAGTGATGGGGGGACTGCCGGGGGCGAGCAGTACTTC
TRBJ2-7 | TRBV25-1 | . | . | CASSEQPYEQYF | TGTGCCAGCAGTGAACAACCCTACGAGCAATACTTC
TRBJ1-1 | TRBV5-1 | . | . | CASSPGGWTASVAEAFF | TGCGCCAGCAGCCCGGGGGGCTGGACAGCATCGGTCGCTGAAGCTTTCTTT
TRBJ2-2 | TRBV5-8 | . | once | CASGPTGLNTGELFF | TGTGCCAGCGGCCCGACAGGCTTGAACACCGGGGAGCTGTTTTTT
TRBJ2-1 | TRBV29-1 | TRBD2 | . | CSVLTSGRLNEQFF | TGCAGCGTTCTGACTAGCGGGAGGCTGAATGAGCAGTTCTTC
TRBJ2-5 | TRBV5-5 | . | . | CASTLVGDIQETQYF | TGTGCCAGCACTCTTGTAGGGGACATCCAAGAGACCCAGTACTTC
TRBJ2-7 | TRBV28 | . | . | CASTRSYEQYF | TGTGCCAGCACCCGGAGCTACGAGCAGTACTTC
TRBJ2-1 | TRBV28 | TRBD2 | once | CASSFDILLAGGEQFF | TGTGCCAGCAGCTTCGACATTTTACTAGCGGGGGGTGAGCAGTTCTTC
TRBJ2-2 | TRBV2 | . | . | CAGNQGPGELFF | TGTGCCGGGAACCAGGGCCCCGGGGAGCTGTTTTTT
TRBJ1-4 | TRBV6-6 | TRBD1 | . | CASRTGTLEKLFF | TGTGCCAGCAGGACAGGGACGCTTGAAAAACTGTTTTTT
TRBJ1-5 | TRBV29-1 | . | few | CSVPGGENQPQHF | TGCAGCGTCCCAGGCGGGGAAAATCAGCCCCAGCATTTT
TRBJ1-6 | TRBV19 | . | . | CASSPNNSPLHF | TGTGCCAGTAGCCCCAATAATTCACCCCTCCACTTT
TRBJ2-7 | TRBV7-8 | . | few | CASSVLAREGEQYF | TGTGCCAGCAGCGTCTTAGCGCGGGAAGGCGAGCAGTACTTC
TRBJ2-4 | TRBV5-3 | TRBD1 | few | CARSCDRGKNIQYF | TGTGCCAGAAGCTGCGACAGGGGCAAAAACATTCAGTACTTC
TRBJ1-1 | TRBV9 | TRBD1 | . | CASSVGTGGLNTEAFF | TGTGCCAGCAGCGTCGGGACAGGGGGCTTGAACACTGAAGCTTTCTTT
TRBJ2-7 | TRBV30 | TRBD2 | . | CAWSVLAGPSYEQYF | TGTGCCTGGAGTGTGCTAGCGGGGCCCTCCTACGAGCAGTACTTC
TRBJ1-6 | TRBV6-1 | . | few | CASSDVYRGSLDSPLHF | TGTGCCAGCAGTGATGTCTACCGGGGATCTCTGGATTCACCCCTCCACTTT
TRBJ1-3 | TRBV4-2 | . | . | CASSPTGSHSGNTIYF | TGTGCCAGCAGCCCGACAGGCTCTCACTCTGGAAACACCATATATTTT
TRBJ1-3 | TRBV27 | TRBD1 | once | CASSETGNPSGNTIYF | TGTGCCAGCAGTGAGACAGGGAATCCCTCTGGAAACACCATATATTTT
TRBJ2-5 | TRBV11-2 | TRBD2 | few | CASSLGLTSHQETQYF | TGTGCCAGCAGCTTAGGCCTGACTAGCCACCAAGAGACCCAGTACTTC
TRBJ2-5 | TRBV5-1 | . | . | CASSLGGVGETQYF | TGCGCCAGCAGCTTGGGGGGGGTCGGGGAGACCCAGTACTTC
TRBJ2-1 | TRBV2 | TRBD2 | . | CASSSLAGAYNEQFF | TGTGCCAGCAGCTCCCTGGCGGGGGCCTACAATGAGCAGTTCTTC
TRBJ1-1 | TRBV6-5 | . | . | CASSRDIYTEAFF | TGTGCCAGCAGTCGGGATATCTACACTGAAGCTTTCTTT
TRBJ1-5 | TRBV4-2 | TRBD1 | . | CASSYEGQGHQPQHF | TGTGCCAGCAGCTACGAGGGACAGGGACATCAGCCCCAGCATTTT
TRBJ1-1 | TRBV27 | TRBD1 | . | CASSKGGMNTEAFF | TGTGCCAGCAGTAAAGGGGGCATGAACACTGAAGCTTTCTTT
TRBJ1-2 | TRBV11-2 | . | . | CASSLHGNYGYTF | TGTGCCAGCAGCTTACACGGGAACTATGGCTACACCTTC
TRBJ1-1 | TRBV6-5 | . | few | CASSYTLRRTEAFF | TGTGCCAGCAGTTACACCCTACGGAGGACTGAAGCTTTCTTT
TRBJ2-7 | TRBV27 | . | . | CASAFSGINEQYF | TGTGCCAGTGCCTTCTCGGGTATTAACGAGCAGTACTTC
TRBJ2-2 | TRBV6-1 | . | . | CASSERETGELFF | TGTGCCAGCAGTGAACGGGAGACCGGGGAGCTGTTTTTT